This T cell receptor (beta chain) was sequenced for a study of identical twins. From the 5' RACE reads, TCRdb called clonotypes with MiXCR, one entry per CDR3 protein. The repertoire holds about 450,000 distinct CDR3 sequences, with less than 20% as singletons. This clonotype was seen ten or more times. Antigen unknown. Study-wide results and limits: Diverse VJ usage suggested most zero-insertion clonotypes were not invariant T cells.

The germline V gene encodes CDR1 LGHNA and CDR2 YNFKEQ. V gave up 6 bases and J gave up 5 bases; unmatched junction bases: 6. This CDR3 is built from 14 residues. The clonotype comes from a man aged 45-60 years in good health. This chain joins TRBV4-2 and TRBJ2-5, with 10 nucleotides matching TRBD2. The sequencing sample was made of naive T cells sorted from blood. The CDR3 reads CASSPGLAIETQYF. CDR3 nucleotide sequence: TGTGCCAGCAGTCCGGGACTAGCGATTGAGACCCAGTACTTC.